This TCR beta chain derives from a study of shared clonotypes between healthy human individuals. Using immunoSEQ multiplex PCR, the repertoire was profiled, and TCRdb retains in-frame clones only, with some absent. The table has some 1.5 million clones, approximately 98% seen once. Germline lookup yields CDR1 LNHNV and CDR2 YYDKDF (reference sequence). V was shortened by 0 bases and J by 12 bases, with 17 bases between the two germline ends. The CDR3 totals 14 residues. This sequence joins TRBV15 and TRBJ1-2; TRBD1 might be the D (6 bases). The sequence derives from a man in his thirties or forties in good health. Material: naive CD4+ T cells sorted from blood. The subset is: CD45RA+ positively selected. CDR3 protein: CATSRDNRGRGNTF. The CDR3 DNA is TGTGCCACCAGCAGAGATAATCGGGGGCGCGGAAACACCTTC.